The 9 T cell receptor beta chains presented below share a single source sample, sequenced in a study of blood T cell repertoires in COVID-19. Repertoires were generated with immunoSEQ multiplex PCR, while TCRdb's copy carries only in-frame clones and drops some. The sample lists about 210,000 clones, 75% to 85% occurring once. The sample consisted of peripheral blood. These receptors were taken from a man in his forties or fifties who had recovered from COVID-19.

This chain joins TRBV29-1 and TRBJ2-3; D is uncertain. The CDR3 spans 16 residues. Germline loops: CDR1 SQVTM, CDR2 ANQGSEA. V gave up 3 bases and J gave up 4 bases, with 20 bases separating them. CDR3 in amino acids: CSVEAGAPDSADTQYF. The DNA for the CDR3 is TGCAGCGTTGAGGCAGGCGCTCCGGATTCAGCAGATACGCAGTATTTT.

The chain has TRBV5-5 and TRBJ2-7; tentatively, D is TRBD1 (5 bases). CDR3 length: 12 residues. Trimming stripped 4 bases from V and 4 bases from J, with 9 bases between. The germline V gene encodes CDR1 SGHKS and CDR2 YYEKEE (reference sequence). The CDR3 nucleotides are TGTGCCAGCAGCCCTCAGGGTTACGAGCAGTACTTC. As protein: CASSPQGYEQYF.

As to this clone: Other DNA sequences in the same sample also yield this CDR3. J is TRBJ1-1 and V is TRBV10-3, with D perhaps TRBD1 (5 bases). The ends were cut back, 4 bases at V and 2 bases at J, with 8 bases in the middle. The germline CDR1 and CDR2 sequences are ENHRY and SYGVKD. The CDR3 runs 13 residues. This chain's CDR3 is CAISGQGNTEAFF. The CDR3 region has the DNA TGTGCCATCAGTGGGCAGGGCAACACTGAAGCTTTCTTT.

The chain uses TRBV6-1 and TRBJ1-2, with D hard to call. In germline, CDR1 is MNHNS, CDR2 SASEGT. V was shortened by 1 base and J by 7 bases, with 10 bases between the two germline ends. The CDR3 is 13 residues long. CDR3 region: CASSEGGGSGYTF. In DNA form, the CDR3 reads TGTGCCAGCAGTGAAGGGGGAGGCTCTGGCTACACCTTC.

Remarks on this clone: Other DNA sequences of this sample code for an identical CDR3. The V gene is TRBV11-2, the J gene TRBJ2-7; the D gene is possibly TRBD2 (6 bases). The CDR3 runs to 14 residues. Germline V gene lookup returns CDR1 SGHAT and CDR2 FQNNGV. Trimming removed 1 base from V and 3 bases from J, with 10 bases in between. This CDR3 is CASSLVRGNYEQYF. The CDR3 DNA is TGTGCCAGCAGCTTAGTGCGGGGAAACTACGAGCAGTACTTC.

V and J are TRBV4-1 and TRBJ2-7; no firm D call. Trimming removed 1 base from V and 6 bases from J, with 13 bases in between. Germline V gene data show CDR1 as MGHRA and CDR2 as YSYEKL. The length of the CDR3 is 14 residues. CDR3 amino acids: CASSQAEAVGEQYF. The DNA for the CDR3 is TGCGCCAGCAGCCAAGCCGAGGCAGTGGGCGAGCAGTACTTC.

The chain uses TRBV19 and TRBJ1-5; tentative D call: TRBD1 (6 bases). The CDR3 is 15 residues long. Germline V CDR1 and CDR2: LNHDA, SQIVND (reference sequence). The V and J ends lost 1 base and 6 bases respectively, with 13 bases between them. CDR3 DNA sequence: TGTGCCAGTAGTATAGGTTTCAGGGACACTCAGCCCCAGCATTTT. As protein: CASSIGFRDTQPQHF.

This chain's CDR3 is CSVASRGRGETQYF. Here the CDR3 DNA reads TGCAGCGTTGCGAGCAGGGGGCGAGGAGAGACCCAGTACTTC. The genes are TRBV29-1 and TRBJ2-5, with 8 bases aligning to TRBD1. V was pared by 4 bases and J by 4 bases, with 8 bases of the junction left unmatched. Germline CDR1 SQVTM, CDR2 ANQGSEA. The CDR3 spans 14 residues.

V is TRBV4-3 and J is TRBJ1-2; perhaps TRBD1 as D (5 bases). With 0 bases removed from V and 5 bases from J, the gap between germline ends came to 16 bases. This CDR3 is 16 amino acids long. From germline, CDR1 is LGHNA and CDR2 YSLEER. CDR3 coding DNA: TGCGCCAGCAGCCAAGATCTGTCGGACACACATTATGGCTACACCTTC. Protein: CASSQDLSDTHYGYTF.